A selection of T cell receptor beta chains follows, all from one sample in a study of metastatic and nonmetastatic thyroid tumors. TCRdb re-clonotyped the PCR reads through MiXCR. In the table there are some 45,000 clones, 16% of which are singletons. The material sequenced was blood. These receptors were taken from a female donor with papillary thyroid cancer or a benign thyroid nodule (not recorded which). Some clones in this sample may be carry-over from other donors' samples. Each CDR3 is given with its conserved first and last residue. Fields, in order: CDR3 protein, V gene, J gene, CDR3 length, D gene. D genes are given only for firm matches.

CDR3aa: CASSTRAVPQYF
v_gene: TRBV5-1
j_gene: TRBJ2-3
len: 12
d_gene: .

CDR3aa: CASSPQGFYGYTF
v_gene: TRBV27
j_gene: TRBJ1-2
len: 13
d_gene: .

CDR3aa: CASSLARWTDTQYF
v_gene: TRBV7-2
j_gene: TRBJ2-3
len: 14
d_gene: .

CDR3aa: CASSSGLAGGPYNEQFF
v_gene: TRBV7-3
j_gene: TRBJ2-1
len: 17
d_gene: TRBD2

CDR3aa: CASGQGLTGELFF
v_gene: TRBV2
j_gene: TRBJ2-2
len: 13
d_gene: .

CDR3aa: CASSSQLASEQFF
v_gene: TRBV5-1
j_gene: TRBJ2-1
len: 13
d_gene: .

CDR3aa: CSARVGGPSNQPQHF
v_gene: TRBV20-1
j_gene: TRBJ1-5
len: 15
d_gene: .

CDR3aa: CASSNRGQNEKLFF
v_gene: TRBV6-1
j_gene: TRBJ1-4
len: 14
d_gene: TRBD1

CDR3aa: CATKIVLTGHYEQYF
v_gene: TRBV6-1
j_gene: TRBJ2-7
len: 15
d_gene: .

CDR3aa: CASRPRKRGLSYEQYF
v_gene: TRBV6-1
j_gene: TRBJ2-7
len: 16
d_gene: .

CDR3aa: CASSLGGLNTEAFF
v_gene: TRBV5-1
j_gene: TRBJ1-1
len: 14
d_gene: .

CDR3aa: CASSPPDRAFYGYTF
v_gene: TRBV19
j_gene: TRBJ1-2
len: 15
d_gene: .

CDR3aa: CASSNLGSANEKLFF
v_gene: TRBV19
j_gene: TRBJ1-4
len: 15
d_gene: .

CDR3aa: CASSPLGQDNTEAFF
v_gene: TRBV2
j_gene: TRBJ1-1
len: 15
d_gene: .

CDR3aa: CASTSGPTNEKLFF
v_gene: TRBV19
j_gene: TRBJ1-4
len: 14
d_gene: .

CDR3aa: CAWGRAAGGGEQYF
v_gene: TRBV30
j_gene: TRBJ2-7
len: 14
d_gene: .

CDR3aa: CAWSLYISSYNEQFF
v_gene: TRBV30
j_gene: TRBJ2-1
len: 15
d_gene: .

CDR3aa: CASSVIGTGGLKPQHF
v_gene: TRBV6-1
j_gene: TRBJ1-5
len: 16
d_gene: TRBD1

CDR3aa: CASSLSTEQFF
v_gene: TRBV5-1
j_gene: TRBJ2-1
len: 11
d_gene: .

CDR3aa: CAISLSPGNEQFF
v_gene: TRBV27
j_gene: TRBJ2-1
len: 13
d_gene: .

CDR3aa: CSGGGRGTEAFF
v_gene: TRBV29-1
j_gene: TRBJ1-1
len: 12
d_gene: .

CDR3aa: CASSVATSGSVEQFF
v_gene: TRBV9
j_gene: TRBJ2-1
len: 15
d_gene: TRBD2

CDR3aa: CASSSSGEYSYEQYF
v_gene: TRBV7-3
j_gene: TRBJ2-7
len: 15
d_gene: .

CDR3aa: CASSYTEGGAGYTF
v_gene: TRBV6-2/TRBV6-3
j_gene: TRBJ1-2
len: 14
d_gene: .

CDR3aa: CATSDLSRAIQETQYF
v_gene: TRBV24-1
j_gene: TRBJ2-5
len: 16
d_gene: .

CDR3aa: CAWSPGTSSYNEQFF
v_gene: TRBV30
j_gene: TRBJ2-1
len: 15
d_gene: .

CDR3aa: CASSQMTSGNANEQFF
v_gene: TRBV18
j_gene: TRBJ2-1
len: 16
d_gene: TRBD2

CDR3aa: CASGFLAGDNEQFF
v_gene: TRBV27
j_gene: TRBJ2-1
len: 14
d_gene: TRBD2

CDR3aa: CASSLALAGSGELFF
v_gene: TRBV7-9
j_gene: TRBJ2-2
len: 15
d_gene: .

CDR3aa: CASSSTSGRSEQFF
v_gene: TRBV7-2
j_gene: TRBJ2-1
len: 14
d_gene: TRBD2

CDR3aa: CASLRDKTMNTEAFF
v_gene: TRBV2
j_gene: TRBJ1-1
len: 15
d_gene: .

CDR3aa: CASSLAGERNEQFF
v_gene: TRBV7-9
j_gene: TRBJ2-1
len: 14
d_gene: TRBD2

CDR3aa: CASSLGQGPNYGYTF
v_gene: TRBV27
j_gene: TRBJ1-2
len: 15
d_gene: .

CDR3aa: CASSLALSRESDTQYF
v_gene: TRBV11-1
j_gene: TRBJ2-3
len: 16
d_gene: .

CDR3aa: CASSPPPQRGPGYTF
v_gene: TRBV18
j_gene: TRBJ1-2
len: 15
d_gene: .

CDR3aa: CASSLVAGVSTGELFF
v_gene: TRBV5-1
j_gene: TRBJ2-2
len: 16
d_gene: TRBD2

CDR3aa: CASSSQSSSYEQYF
v_gene: TRBV7-2
j_gene: TRBJ2-7
len: 14
d_gene: .

CDR3aa: CASSPGSGAHGEQYF
v_gene: TRBV2
j_gene: TRBJ2-7
len: 15
d_gene: .

CDR3aa: CASRPLGDGYTF
v_gene: TRBV6-1
j_gene: TRBJ1-2
len: 12
d_gene: .

CDR3aa: CSARSERGSKSSYNEQFF
v_gene: TRBV20-1
j_gene: TRBJ2-1
len: 18
d_gene: TRBD2

CDR3aa: CSAPKGGLDGYTF
v_gene: TRBV20-1
j_gene: TRBJ1-2
len: 13
d_gene: .

CDR3aa: CATAPGLAREQYF
v_gene: TRBV7-9
j_gene: TRBJ2-7
len: 13
d_gene: TRBD2

CDR3aa: CASSPGQGGTEQFF
v_gene: TRBV5-1
j_gene: TRBJ2-1
len: 14
d_gene: TRBD1

CDR3aa: CASRPDRSASTDTQYF
v_gene: TRBV28
j_gene: TRBJ2-3
len: 16
d_gene: TRBD1

CDR3aa: CASSPDRVNEKLFF
v_gene: TRBV6-1
j_gene: TRBJ1-4
len: 14
d_gene: TRBD1

CDR3aa: CASSPEVLSTEAFF
v_gene: TRBV18
j_gene: TRBJ1-1
len: 14
d_gene: .

CDR3aa: CASSANPARVYEQYF
v_gene: TRBV6-4
j_gene: TRBJ2-7
len: 15
d_gene: .